This T cell receptor beta chain was retrieved from a study of blood T cell repertoires in COVID-19. Original data processing: Estimation of nucleated cell counts relied on the amplification of reference gene primers. Measured with immunoSEQ multiplex PCR; TCRdb has only the in-frame clones, and not every one. The DNA gave D and trimming, while V, J and clone size come from that table. The sample lists about 300,000 clones, 75% to 90% occurring once. The CDR3 spans 15 residues. Germline V gene sequence: CDR1 MNHEY, CDR2 SMNVEV (reference sequence). The V and J ends lost 5 bases and 6 bases respectively, with 19 bases between them.

The gene calls are TRBV27 and TRBJ1-1; possible D gene TRBD1, 5 bases. The TCR comes from a woman aged 40-49 years who had recovered from COVID-19. Sequenced: peripheral blood. CDR3 loop: CASSPRGAGHPEAFF. The DNA of the CDR3 is TGTGCCAGCAGTCCCCGCGGGGCAGGACATCCTGAAGCTTTCTTT.